This TCR beta chain was found in a study of tumor-infiltrating lymphocytes in localized non-small cell lung cancer. Study-level information: Several tumor histologies, both smoking statuses, and some post-neoadjuvant chemotherapy samples were included.

Germline CDR1 and CDR2: SGHKS and YYEKEE (reference sequence). This CDR3 contains 12 residues. V shed 5 bases and J shed 6 bases, with 9 bases lying between them. Some clones are missing from TCRdb's copy, which holds only in-frame ones; the method was immunoSEQ multiplex PCR. Among more than 15,000 clones listed, 65% to 85% were seen once. The sequencing sample was made of lung tumor tissue. The source of this sequence is a human donor with non-small cell lung cancer. The chain uses TRBV5-5 and TRBJ2-1, with D unresolved. The DNA of the CDR3 is TGTGCCAGCAGTCACTCACCCAATGAGCAGTTCTTC. It specifies CASSHSPNEQFF.